The rows below give T cell receptor beta chains drawn from one sample of a study of identical twins. TCRdb passed the 5' RACE reads through MiXCR, listing each CDR3 protein once. The sample shows nearly 900,000 distinct CDR3 sequences, roughly an eighth of them seen only once. The same data also went into a second study, on yellow fever vaccine responses in identical twins.

Sequenced input: PBMCs. These receptor sequences come from a woman aged 18-30 years in good health. Each CDR3 is given with its conserved first and last residue. A D gene is named only where the DNA matches it firmly. Rows give clone size only sometimes, using once, few, many, or a class for an expanded clone.

CASSLEGQGWETQYF,TGCGCCAGCAGCTTGGAGGGACAGGGCTGGGAGACCCAGTACTTC,TRBJ2-5,TRBD1,many,TRBV5-1
CASSQITGGTGELFF,TGTGCCAGCAGTCAAATCACAGGAGGCACCGGGGAGCTGTTTTTT,TRBJ2-2,-,many,TRBV12-3/TRBV12-4
CSARPLAGTGRVSTDTQYF,TGCAGTGCTAGGCCCCTAGCGGGAACGGGGAGGGTTAGCACAGATACGCAGTATTTT,TRBJ2-3,TRBD2,-,TRBV20-1
CSARVPTDTQYF,TGCAGTGCTAGGGTCCCAACAGATACGCAGTATTTT,TRBJ2-3,-,-,TRBV20-1
CASSFPRTTSTDTQYF,TGTGCCAGCAGTTTCCCCCGGACCACCAGCACAGATACGCAGTATTTT,TRBJ2-3,-,-,TRBV28
CARGTGGETQYF,TGTGCCAGAGGGACAGGAGGGGAGACCCAGTACTTC,TRBJ2-5,TRBD1,-,TRBV2
CASSLAGEGGTEAFF,TGCGCCAGCAGCTTGGCCGGGGAAGGTGGAACTGAAGCTTTCTTT,TRBJ1-1,-,many,TRBV5-1
CASSVEGRRYNEQFF,TGTGCCAGCAGCGTAGAGGGCAGGAGATACAATGAGCAGTTCTTC,TRBJ2-1,-,few,TRBV9
CASSLSPMTGSASEQFF,TGTGCCAGCAGTTTATCCCCGATGACAGGGTCGGCATCTGAGCAGTTCTTC,TRBJ2-1,TRBD1,-,TRBV27
CASSLDINIQYF,TGTGCCAGCAGCTTAGATATAAACATTCAGTACTTC,TRBJ2-4,-,few,TRBV11-2
CASSLGDRTFNEQFF,TGTGCCAGCAGCTTGGGGGACAGGACCTTCAATGAGCAGTTCTTC,TRBJ2-1,TRBD1,-,TRBV5-6
CASSLDQGAISEQFF,TGTGCCAGCAGCTTAGATCAGGGCGCAATTTCGGAGCAGTTCTTC,TRBJ2-1,-,few,TRBV7-9
CASSLGVGVSYEQYF,TGTGCCAGCAGCTTAGGGGTAGGGGTCTCCTACGAGCAGTACTTC,TRBJ2-7,-,-,TRBV7-9
CASTGLGGYTF,TGTGCCAGTACAGGGTTAGGTGGCTACACCTTC,TRBJ1-2,-,-,TRBV2
CASSLARGGPGANVLTF,TGTGCCAGCAGTTTGGCCCGAGGGGGGCCCGGGGCCAACGTCCTGACTTTC,TRBJ2-6,-,-,TRBV12-3/TRBV12-4
CASSLVSEGQPQHF,TGTGCCAGCAGCTTGGTGTCCGAAGGTCAGCCCCAGCATTTT,TRBJ1-5,-,-,TRBV5-6
CSAYRTETNGYTF,TGCAGTGCTTACAGGACAGAAACTAATGGCTACACCTTC,TRBJ1-2,-,few,TRBV20-1
CASRPTTSETQYF,TGTGCCAGCAGACCCACTACCTCTGAGACCCAGTACTTC,TRBJ2-5,-,-,TRBV7-9
CASSDSLSYNEQFF,TGCGCCAGCAGTGACTCTCTCTCCTACAATGAGCAGTTCTTC,TRBJ2-1,-,-,TRBV10-2
CASSLVDGAYEQYF,TGTGCCAGCAGCTTAGTAGACGGAGCCTACGAGCAGTACTTC,TRBJ2-7,-,many,TRBV11-3
CATSDLDVTGELFF,TGTGCCACCAGTGATTTGGACGTAACCGGGGAGCTGTTTTTT,TRBJ2-2,-,-,TRBV24-1
CASSSRVRTGVYEQYF,TGTGCCAGCAGTTCACGGGTTCGGACAGGGGTCTACGAGCAGTACTTC,TRBJ2-7,TRBD1,few,TRBV12-3/TRBV12-4
CASSLDRAGGPTSTDTQYF,TGTGCCAGCAGCTTAGATCGGGCGGGAGGCCCTACTAGCACAGATACGCAGTATTTT,TRBJ2-3,TRBD2,-,TRBV7-6
CASSSDYFTSSREYNEQFF,TGTGCCAGCAGCTCAGACTACTTCACTAGCAGCCGTGAGTACAATGAGCAGTTCTTC,TRBJ2-1,-,-,TRBV11-1
CATSREVKVGEQYF,TGTGCCACCAGCAGAGAGGTAAAAGTGGGGGAGCAGTACTTC,TRBJ2-7,-,many,TRBV15
CASSSFRTEFRPSSYNEQFF,TGTGCCAGCAGCTCCTTCCGAACCGAATTTCGTCCTAGCTCCTACAATGAGCAGTTCTTC,TRBJ2-1,-,few,TRBV11-1
CASSQSGTAREKLFF,TGTGCCAGCAGCCAATCGGGGACAGCGAGAGAAAAACTGTTTTTT,TRBJ1-4,TRBD1,-,TRBV16
CASSYGVENTQYF,TGTGCCAGCAGTTACGGGGTCGAAAATACGCAGTATTTT,TRBJ2-3,-,few,TRBV12-3/TRBV12-4
CASSQDFTEQYF,TGTGCCAGCAGCCAAGATTTTACCGAGCAGTACTTC,TRBJ2-7,-,few,TRBV3-1
CASRGASTDTQYF,TGTGCCAGTAGGGGTGCGAGCACAGATACGCAGTATTTT,TRBJ2-3,-,few,TRBV19
CSVVAGSSSYGYTF,TGCAGCGTTGTAGCAGGATCTTCGTCCTATGGCTACACCTTC,TRBJ1-2,-,few,TRBV29-1
CASSGHGGSNQPQHF,TGTGCCAGCAGTGGACATGGGGGTAGCAATCAGCCCCAGCATTTT,TRBJ1-5,-,many,TRBV2
CASGVGLEYNEQFF,TGTGCTAGTGGTGTGGGACTAGAGTACAATGAGCAGTTCTTC,TRBJ2-1,TRBD2,few,TRBV12-5
CASTQQGNTGELFF,TGCGCCAGCACGCAACAGGGGAACACCGGGGAGCTGTTTTTT,TRBJ2-2,-,few,TRBV5-1
CSASTGVYGYTF,TGCAGTGCCAGCACCGGGGTCTATGGCTACACCTTC,TRBJ1-2,-,-,TRBV20-1
CASRDFSYGYTF,TGTGCCAGCAGGGACTTTAGCTATGGCTACACCTTC,TRBJ1-2,-,-,TRBV6-2/TRBV6-3
CSARGYYNEQFF,TGCAGTGCTAGAGGTTACTACAATGAGCAGTTCTTC,TRBJ2-1,-,many,TRBV20-1
CASSLWLEAPWENIQYF,TGTGCCAGCAGTTTGTGGTTAGAGGCCCCTTGGGAAAACATTCAGTACTTC,TRBJ2-4,-,few,TRBV28
CASKGGSNQPQHF,TGTGCCAGTAAGGGGGGGAGCAATCAGCCCCAGCATTTT,TRBJ1-5,-,-,TRBV28
CSVEVGPTGELFF,TGCAGCGTTGAGGTGGGACCCACCGGGGAGCTGTTTTTT,TRBJ2-2,-,-,TRBV29-1
CASTQTQSYNEQFF,TGTGCCAGCACCCAAACCCAGTCCTACAATGAGCAGTTCTTC,TRBJ2-1,-,few,TRBV2
CAWGVPGGYEQYF,TGTGCCTGGGGAGTCCCAGGGGGCTACGAGCAGTACTTC,TRBJ2-7,TRBD1,many,TRBV28
CSARARTDTQYF,TGCAGTGCTAGAGCGCGCACAGATACGCAGTATTTT,TRBJ2-3,-,few,TRBV20-1
CASRPPGGGTGELFF,TGCGCCAGCAGGCCGCCCGGGGGTGGCACCGGGGAGCTGTTTTTT,TRBJ2-2,-,-,TRBV4-1
CASSIDHAGVNTGELFF,TGTGCCAGTAGTATAGATCACGCGGGGGTCAACACCGGGGAGCTGTTTTTT,TRBJ2-2,TRBD2,once,TRBV19
CASSLFSQQETQYF,TGCGCCAGCAGCTTGTTTAGTCAACAAGAGACCCAGTACTTC,TRBJ2-5,-,many,TRBV5-1
CATMTGGLNNEQFF,TGTGCCACCATGACAGGGGGTTTAAACAATGAGCAGTTCTTC,TRBJ2-1,TRBD1,-,TRBV10-3
CASSTPTTGFNEQFF,TGTGCCAGCAGTACCCCGACCACGGGGTTCAATGAGCAGTTCTTC,TRBJ2-1,-,-,TRBV12-3/TRBV12-4
CASSEYIGRGTDTQYF,TGTGCCAGCAGTGAATATATCGGGAGGGGCACAGATACGCAGTATTTT,TRBJ2-3,TRBD2,few,TRBV25-1
CAISIAGEQFF,TGTGCCATCAGTATTGCGGGTGAGCAGTTCTTC,TRBJ2-1,-,-,TRBV10-3
CASSTGSEGRGQPQHF,TGTGCCAGCAGTACGGGCTCCGAGGGTAGGGGTCAGCCCCAGCATTTT,TRBJ1-5,-,few,TRBV6-1
CASSRTSGSAEDTQYF,TGTGCCAGCAGCCGGACTAGCGGGAGTGCGGAAGATACGCAGTATTTT,TRBJ2-3,TRBD2,many,TRBV6-4
CASSPRPGTPLYNEQFF,TGTGCCAGCAGTCCCCGGCCAGGCACTCCACTGTACAATGAGCAGTTCTTC,TRBJ2-1,-,few,TRBV12-3/TRBV12-4
CASSLGMVTDNTEAFF,TGCGCCAGCAGCTTGGGCATGGTAACAGATAACACTGAAGCTTTCTTT,TRBJ1-1,-,few,TRBV5-1
CASSRKKTGELFF,TGTGCCAGCAGCCGAAAGAAGACCGGGGAGCTGTTTTTT,TRBJ2-2,-,few,TRBV3-1
CASSLDPGQGRTGELFF,TGTGCCAGCAGCTTAGATCCGGGACAGGGGAGGACCGGGGAGCTGTTTTTT,TRBJ2-2,TRBD1,few,TRBV7-6
CASSQFGTGERNTIYF,TGTGCCAGCAGCCAGTTCGGGACAGGGGAAAGAAACACCATATATTTT,TRBJ1-3,TRBD1,-,TRBV3-1